This is a list of T cell receptor beta chains from one sample in a study of shared clonotypes between healthy human individuals. TCRdb keeps only in-frame clones here, not all; method: immunoSEQ multiplex PCR. The sample records about 1.1 million clones, approximately 78% being singletons. Sequencing was performed on memory CD4+ T cells from PBMCs. These receptors were obtained from a man younger than 35 in good health. Some clones in this sample may be carry-over from other donors' samples. The CDR3 runs from the conserved cysteine through the conserved F or W. The D gene is left open where the match is weak. The size field is filled for only some rows; it gives once, few, many or a size class.

>TRBJ2-2|once|.|TRBV7-3
TGTGCCACCCGGGATGCAGCACACGGGGCCGGGGAGCTGTTTTTT
CATRDAAHGAGELFF
>TRBJ1-1|.|.|TRBV29-1
TGCAGCGTTGCTGAGATGACAAACAAAGCTTTCTTT
CSVAEMTNKAFF
>TRBJ2-7|once|.|TRBV5-8
TGTGCCAGCAGCACCCGACAGGCCCAGTACTTC
CASSTRQAQYF
>TRBJ2-7|.|.|TRBV6-5
TGTGCCAGCAGTTACTCAACTCCCGTTAGCTCCTACGAGCAGTACTTC
CASSYSTPVSSYEQYF
>TRBJ1-2|.|.|TRBV5-6
TGTGCCAGCAGAGACTACAGGGAGCTCTATGGCTACACCTTC
CASRDYRELYGYTF
>TRBJ1-3|.|.|TRBV2
TGTGCCAGCAGTGAAATCGCGTCCGAACTCTCTGGAAACACCATATATTTT
CASSEIASELSGNTIYF
>TRBJ1-4|.|.|TRBV9
TGTGCCAGCAGCGTAGGTGGGTTCGAGGATGAAAAACTGTTTTTT
CASSVGGFEDEKLFF
>TRBJ1-1|.|.|TRBV5-1
TGCGCCAGCAGCTTGGGATCCGAAGTAGTAGCTTTCTTT
CASSLGSEVVAFF
>TRBJ2-5|once|.|TRBV7-2
TGTGCCAGCAGCTTAGAGGACAGACCGGCGGAGACCCAGTACTTC
CASSLEDRPAETQYF
>TRBJ1-1|.|TRBD1|TRBV18
TGTGCCAGCTCAACCCGTGACAGGGGTACTGAAGCTTTCTTT
CASSTRDRGTEAFF
>TRBJ1-1|.|TRBD1|TRBV7-2
TGTGCCAGCAGCCCGGACAGGTGGGCCGCTGAAGCTTTCTTT
CASSPDRWAAEAFF
>TRBJ2-1|once|.|TRBV5-8
TGTGCCAGCAGCCCACGTGGTCCCTTTCCGTTCTTC
CASSPRGPFPFF
>TRBJ2-5|.|TRBD1|TRBV5-1
TGCGCCAGCAGCGTAAGACAGGGGATCGTGGAGACCCAGTACTTC
CASSVRQGIVETQYF
>TRBJ2-3|.|TRBD1|TRBV6-6
TGTGCCAGCAGTCAACGGACAGGGGGGAGCACAGATACGCAGTATTTT
CASSQRTGGSTDTQYF
>TRBJ2-7|.|.|TRBV28
TGTGCCAGCAGCACCCACACCTACGAGCAGTACTTC
CASSTHTYEQYF
>TRBJ1-1|.|.|TRBV11-2
TGTGCCAGCAGCTTAGCCCTTGGGGCTTTCTTT
CASSLALGAFF
>TRBJ2-7|.|.|TRBV11-1
TGTGCCAGCAGCCCTGGGGACCGCCCCGACGAGCAGTACTTC
CASSPGDRPDEQYF
>TRBJ2-7|.|TRBD2|TRBV6-1
TGTGCCAGCAGTGCCGGGACTAGCGGGAGAGGCGAGCAGTACTTC
CASSAGTSGRGEQYF
>TRBJ2-7|.|.|TRBV7-2
TGTGCCAGCAGCTTGGGGCAGGGGTTTTACGAGCAGTACTTC
CASSLGQGFYEQYF
>TRBJ2-1|.|.|TRBV30
TGTGCCTGGACAGGGAACGCTGAGCAGTTCTTC
CAWTGNAEQFF
>TRBJ2-1|.|.|TRBV5-1
TGCGCCAGCAGCTTGGGACAAAGCAATGAGCAGTTCTTC
CASSLGQSNEQFF
>TRBJ1-2|.|TRBD1|TRBV5-1
TGCGCCAGCAGCTTGGACAGGGGCTTGCGTGGCTACACCTTC
CASSLDRGLRGYTF
>TRBJ2-1|.|TRBD1|TRBV5-1
TGCGCCAGCAGCTTGTGGGGACAGGGCGACAATGAGCAGTTCTTC
CASSLWGQGDNEQFF
>TRBJ2-1|.|TRBD2|TRBV28
TGTGCCAGCAGTTCCCCAGGAACTAGCGGGAGGGCATCGGTGCAGTTCTTC
CASSSPGTSGRASVQFF
>TRBJ2-6|.|.|TRBV27
TGTGCCAGCAGTGTCATGCCTGGGGCCAACGTCCTGACTTTC
CASSVMPGANVLTF
>TRBJ2-5|.|TRBD1|TRBV5-1
TGCGCCAGCAGCTTGGAGCCAGGGGGCTTCGGAGAGACCCAGTACTTC
CASSLEPGGFGETQYF
>TRBJ2-1|.|TRBD2|TRBV2
TGTGCCAGCAGTGAAGCGCTTCCGACTAGCGGCTATGAGCAGTTCTTC
CASSEALPTSGYEQFF
>TRBJ2-5|many|.|TRBV5-1
TGCGCCAGCAGTCGACTGGAGACCCAGTACTTC
CASSRLETQYF
>TRBJ2-1|.|TRBD2|TRBV2
TGTGCCAGCAGAGTAACTAGCGGGAGCTACAATGAGCAGTTCTTC
CASRVTSGSYNEQFF
>TRBJ2-1|.|TRBD1|TRBV4-3
TGCGCCAGCAGCCAAGGGCGGGGACAGGGGTACAATGAGCAGTTCTTC
CASSQGRGQGYNEQFF
>TRBJ2-3|.|TRBD2|TRBV7-3
TGTGCCAGCAGCCGTCTAGCGGGAGTTCCAGATACGCAGTATTTT
CASSRLAGVPDTQYF
>TRBJ1-5|.|TRBD1|TRBV28
TGTGCCAGCAGTTTAGGCGGGACAGGGCTAAACAATCAGCCCCAGCATTTT
CASSLGGTGLNNQPQHF
>TRBJ1-3|.|.|TRBV6-6
TGTGCCAGCAGTTTCAGGGGCTCTGGAAACACCATATATTTT
CASSFRGSGNTIYF
>TRBJ1-3|.|.|TRBV5-4
TGTGCCAGCAGCCCACGGACGGGAAACACCATATATTTT
CASSPRTGNTIYF